In its sample, the clone carrying this TCR beta chain was seen a few times. The CDR3 loop spans 12 amino acids. V was clipped by 7 bases and J by 6 bases; unmatched bases: 3. Germline V gene lookup returns CDR1 DFQATT and CDR2 SNEGSKA (reference sequence). Constant-segment primers served in 5'RACE that generated TCR alpha and TCR beta cDNA libraries bearing sample barcodes and UMIs. TCRdb called the 5' RACE reads again in MiXCR, with one record for every CDR3 protein. The data hold some 150,000 distinct CDR3 sequences, with approximately 5.7% observed a single time. The sample belongs to a study of T-cell memory formation after mild COVID-19.

The sequencing input was PBMCs or a T cell subset sorted from them (not recorded which). The source of this sequence is an adult woman who had mild COVID-19 (a few samples of this study predate the infection). Cell type and time point are not known. The gene calls are TRBV20-1 and TRBJ1-6; 7 bases are a match to TRBD1. The CDR3 here is CSVGDSNSPLHF. The CDR3 DNA reads TGCAGTGTAGGGGACAGTAATTCACCCCTCCACTTT.